The T cell receptor (beta chain) under discussion was sequenced for a study of T cells in Graves' hyperthyroidism and ophthalmopathy. The source material, RNA transcripts, was used to amplify TCR beta CDR3 regions. The TCR CDR3 first-round RT-PCR relied on the HTBI primer set. TCRdb ran MiXCR on the multiplex PCR reads and lists one entry per CDR3 protein. The sample yields a few hundred thousand distinct CDR3 sequences, about 16% seen once. CDR1 is SGHAT and CDR2 is FQNNGV in the germline V gene. The trim removed 5 bases at V and 1 base at J, leaving 10 bases unmatched. This CDR3 has 17 residues. This clonotype has at least ten counts.

The sequence was obtained from a woman aged 25-40 years with Graves' hyperthyroidism. V gene TRBV11-2 combines with J gene TRBJ2-2, with 7 bases lining up with TRBD1. What was sequenced was blood. The CDR3 coding sequence is TGTGCCAGCAGCACCGAGGGGGCAGGGTGGAACACCGGGGAGCTGTTTTTT. This sequence encodes CASSTEGAGWNTGELFF.